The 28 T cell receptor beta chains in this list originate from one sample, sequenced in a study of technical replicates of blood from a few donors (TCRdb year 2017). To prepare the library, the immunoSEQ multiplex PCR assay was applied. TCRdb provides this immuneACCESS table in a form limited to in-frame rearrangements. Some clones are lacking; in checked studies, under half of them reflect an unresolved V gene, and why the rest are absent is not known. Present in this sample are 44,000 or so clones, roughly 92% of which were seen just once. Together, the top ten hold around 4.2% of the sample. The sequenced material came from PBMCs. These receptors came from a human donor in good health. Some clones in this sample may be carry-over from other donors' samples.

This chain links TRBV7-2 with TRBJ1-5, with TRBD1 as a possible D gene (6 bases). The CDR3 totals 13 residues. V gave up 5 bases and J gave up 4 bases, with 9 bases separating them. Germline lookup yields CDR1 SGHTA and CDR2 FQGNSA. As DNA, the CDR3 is TGTGCCAGCAGCCGTGACAGGAATCAGCCCCAGCATTTT. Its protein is CASSRDRNQPQHF.

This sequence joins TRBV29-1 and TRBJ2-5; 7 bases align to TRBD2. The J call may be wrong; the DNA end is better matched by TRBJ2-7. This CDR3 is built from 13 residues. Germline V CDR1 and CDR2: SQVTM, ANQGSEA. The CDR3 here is CSVEGTSVYEQYF. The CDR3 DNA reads TGCAGCGTTGAAGGGACTAGTGTGTACGAGCAGTACTTC.

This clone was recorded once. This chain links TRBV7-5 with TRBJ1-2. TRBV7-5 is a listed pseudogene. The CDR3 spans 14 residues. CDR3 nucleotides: TGTGTCAGAAGCTTAAAGCCGGGATACTATGGCTACACCTTC. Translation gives CVRSLKPGYYGYTF.

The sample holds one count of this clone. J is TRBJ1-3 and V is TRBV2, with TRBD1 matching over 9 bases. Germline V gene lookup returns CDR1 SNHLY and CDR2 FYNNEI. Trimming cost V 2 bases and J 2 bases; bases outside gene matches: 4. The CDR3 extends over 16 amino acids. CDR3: CASSERDRAPGNTIYF. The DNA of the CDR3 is TGTGCCAGCAGTGAAAGGGACAGGGCCCCTGGAAACACCATATATTTT.

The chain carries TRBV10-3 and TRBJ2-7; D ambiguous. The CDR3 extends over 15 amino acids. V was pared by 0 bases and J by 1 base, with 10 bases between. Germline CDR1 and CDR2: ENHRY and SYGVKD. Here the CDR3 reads CAISESELESYEQYF. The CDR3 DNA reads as TGTGCCATCAGTGAGTCCGAACTTGAGTCCTACGAGCAGTACTTC.

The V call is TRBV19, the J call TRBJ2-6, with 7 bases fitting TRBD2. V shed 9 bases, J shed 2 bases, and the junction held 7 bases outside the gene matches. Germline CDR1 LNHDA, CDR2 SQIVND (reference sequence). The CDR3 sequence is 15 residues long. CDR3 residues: CASRWGGTGANVLTF. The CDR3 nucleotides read TGTGCCAGCAGATGGGGGGGAACTGGGGCCAACGTCCTGACTTTC.

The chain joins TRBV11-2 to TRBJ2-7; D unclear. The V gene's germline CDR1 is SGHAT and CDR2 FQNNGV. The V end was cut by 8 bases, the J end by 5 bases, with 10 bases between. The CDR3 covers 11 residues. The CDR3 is CASLESHEQYF. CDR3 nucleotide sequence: TGTGCCAGCTTGGAGTCCCACGAGCAGTACTTC.

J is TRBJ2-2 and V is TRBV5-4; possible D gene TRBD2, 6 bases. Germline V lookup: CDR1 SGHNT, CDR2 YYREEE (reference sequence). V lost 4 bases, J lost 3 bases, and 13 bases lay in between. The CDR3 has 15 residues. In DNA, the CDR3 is TGTGCCAGCAGCGTCCCGCGGGGAGACACCGGGGAGCTGTTTTTT. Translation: CASSVPRGDTGELFF.

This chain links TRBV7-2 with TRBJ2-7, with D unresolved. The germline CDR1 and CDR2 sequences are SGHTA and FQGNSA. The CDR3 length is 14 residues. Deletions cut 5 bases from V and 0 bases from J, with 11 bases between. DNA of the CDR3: TGTGCCAGCAGCACCTTCACATCCTCCTACGAGCAGTACTTC. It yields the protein CASSTFTSSYEQYF.

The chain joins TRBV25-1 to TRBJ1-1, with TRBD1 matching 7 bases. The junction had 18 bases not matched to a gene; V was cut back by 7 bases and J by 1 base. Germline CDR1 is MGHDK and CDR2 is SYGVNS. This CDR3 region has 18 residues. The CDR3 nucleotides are TGTGCCAGCACCTCGAGGGGGACAGCGAGGGTGGAGAACACTGAAGCTTTCTTT. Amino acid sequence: CASTSRGTARVENTEAFF.

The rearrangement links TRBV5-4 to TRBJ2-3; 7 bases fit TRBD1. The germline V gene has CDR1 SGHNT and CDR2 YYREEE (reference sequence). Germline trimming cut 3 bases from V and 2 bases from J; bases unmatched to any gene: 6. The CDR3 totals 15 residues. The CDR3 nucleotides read TGTGCCAGCAGCTCAGGGACAGTGACCACAGATACGCAGTATTTT. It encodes CASSSGTVTTDTQYF.

CDR3 bases: TGTGCCAGTAGTATAGTAGGGCCAGGGGCTGGCTACACCTTC. Translating gives CASSIVGPGAGYTF. The chain couples TRBV19 to TRBJ1-2, with D maybe TRBD1 (6 bases). Per the germline V gene, CDR1 is LNHDA and CDR2 is SQIVND (reference sequence). Trimming took 1 base from V and 7 from J, leaving 13 bases between them. The CDR3 contains 14 residues.

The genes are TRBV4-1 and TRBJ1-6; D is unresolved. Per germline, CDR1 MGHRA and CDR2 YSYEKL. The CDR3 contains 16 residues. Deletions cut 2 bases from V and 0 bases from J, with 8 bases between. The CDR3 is CASSQLLVSYNSPLHF. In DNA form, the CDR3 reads TGCGCCAGCAGCCAACTATTGGTCTCCTATAATTCACCCCTCCACTTT.

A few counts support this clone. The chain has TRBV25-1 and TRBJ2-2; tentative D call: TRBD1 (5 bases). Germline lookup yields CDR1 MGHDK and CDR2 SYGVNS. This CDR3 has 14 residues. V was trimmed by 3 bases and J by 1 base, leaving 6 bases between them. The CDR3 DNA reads TGTGCCAGCAGTGATAGGGGGAACACCGGGGAGCTGTTTTTT. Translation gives CASSDRGNTGELFF. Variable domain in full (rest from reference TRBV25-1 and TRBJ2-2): EADIYQTPRYLVIGTGKKITLECSQTMGHDKMYWYQQDPGMELHLIHYSYGVNSTEKGDLSSESTVSRIRTEHFPLTLESARPSHTSQYLCASSDRGNTGELFFGEGSRLTVL.

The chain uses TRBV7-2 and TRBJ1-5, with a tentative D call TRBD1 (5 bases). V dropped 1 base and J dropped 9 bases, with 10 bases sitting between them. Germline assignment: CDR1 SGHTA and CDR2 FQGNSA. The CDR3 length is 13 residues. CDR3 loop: CASSLDRGGPQHF. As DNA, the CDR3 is TGTGCCAGCAGCTTAGACCGGGGGGGGCCCCAGCATTTT.

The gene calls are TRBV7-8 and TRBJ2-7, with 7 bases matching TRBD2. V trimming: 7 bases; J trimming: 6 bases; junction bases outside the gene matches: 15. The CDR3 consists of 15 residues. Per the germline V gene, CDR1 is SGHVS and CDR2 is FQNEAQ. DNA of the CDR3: TGTGCCAGCACCCCTGGGAGGGTTGGTCTTGGCGAGCAGTACTTC. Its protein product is CASTPGRVGLGEQYF.

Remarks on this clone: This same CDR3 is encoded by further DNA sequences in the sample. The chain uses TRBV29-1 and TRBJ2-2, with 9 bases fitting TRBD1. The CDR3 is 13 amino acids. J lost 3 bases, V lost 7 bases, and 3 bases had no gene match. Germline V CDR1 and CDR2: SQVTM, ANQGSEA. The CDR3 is CSGGQGDTGELFF. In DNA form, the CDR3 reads TGCAGCGGGGGACAGGGAGACACCGGGGAGCTGTTTTTT.

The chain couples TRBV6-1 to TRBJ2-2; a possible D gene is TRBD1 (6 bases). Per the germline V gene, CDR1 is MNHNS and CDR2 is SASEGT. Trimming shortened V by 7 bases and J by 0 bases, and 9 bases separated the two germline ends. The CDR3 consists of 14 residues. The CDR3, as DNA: TGTGCCAGCATATGGACAGCGAACACCGGGGAGCTGTTTTTT. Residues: CASIWTANTGELFF.

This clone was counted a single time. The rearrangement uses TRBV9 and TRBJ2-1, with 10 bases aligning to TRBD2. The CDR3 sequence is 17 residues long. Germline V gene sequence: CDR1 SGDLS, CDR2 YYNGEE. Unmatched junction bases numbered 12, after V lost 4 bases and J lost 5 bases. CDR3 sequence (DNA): TGTGCCAGCAGCCCGAGCGGGAGGGCCTGGTCTGACAATGAGCAGTTCTTC. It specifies CASSPSGRAWSDNEQFF.

The CDR3 sequence is CASSATGTAYEQYF. In DNA form, the CDR3 reads TGTGCCAGCAGCGCCACAGGAACGGCCTACGAGCAGTACTTC. J is TRBJ2-7 and V is TRBV7-2; a possible D gene is TRBD1 (5 bases). V lost 5 bases and J lost 2, with 13 bases in between. The CDR3 covers 14 residues. The germline V gene encodes CDR1 SGHTA and CDR2 FQGNSA.

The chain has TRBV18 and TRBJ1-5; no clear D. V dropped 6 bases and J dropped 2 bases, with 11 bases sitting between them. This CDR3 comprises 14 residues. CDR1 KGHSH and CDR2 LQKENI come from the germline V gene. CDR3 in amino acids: CASSQREGNQPQHF. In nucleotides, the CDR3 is TGTGCCAGCTCGCAGCGGGAGGGCAATCAGCCCCAGCATTTT.

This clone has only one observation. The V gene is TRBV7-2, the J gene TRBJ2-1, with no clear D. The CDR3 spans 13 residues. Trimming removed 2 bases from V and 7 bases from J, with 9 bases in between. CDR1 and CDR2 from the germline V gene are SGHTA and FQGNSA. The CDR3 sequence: CASSLNSLNEQFF. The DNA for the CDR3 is TGTGCCAGCAGCTTAAATTCCCTTAATGAGCAGTTCTTC.

CDR3 residues: CASSFDGSGNQPQHF. The CDR3 region has the DNA TGCGCCAGCAGCTTTGACGGGTCTGGCAATCAGCCCCAGCATTTT. The chain employs TRBV5-1 and TRBJ1-5; no firm D call. The CDR3 totals 15 residues. Per germline, CDR1 SGHRS and CDR2 YFSETQ. The V end was cut by 2 bases, the J end by 2 bases, with 11 bases between. Supplemented by reference TRBV5-1 and TRBJ1-5, the full variable domain reads KAGVTQTPRYLIKTRGQQVTLSCSPISGHRSVSWYQQTPGQGLQFLFEYFSETQRNKGNFPGRFSGRQFSNSRSEMNVSTLELGDSALYLCASSFDGSGNQPQHFGDGTRLSIL.

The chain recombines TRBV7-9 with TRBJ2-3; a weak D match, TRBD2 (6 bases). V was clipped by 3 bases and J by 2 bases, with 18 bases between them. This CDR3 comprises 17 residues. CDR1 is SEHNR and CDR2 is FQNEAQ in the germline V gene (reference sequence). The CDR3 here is CASSLVSTRYPTDTQYF. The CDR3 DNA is TGTGCCAGCAGCTTGGTATCGACTAGATACCCCACAGATACGCAGTATTTT.

CDR3 nucleotides: TGTGCCAGCAGCTTCGGACTAGGTGGGGACGAGCAGTACTTC. Translated: CASSFGLGGDEQYF. V gene TRBV7-2 combines with J gene TRBJ2-7, with TRBD2 matching over 7 bases. The length of the CDR3 is 14 residues. The germline CDR1 and CDR2 sequences are SGHTA and FQGNSA. V dropped 3 bases and J dropped 5; count of bases not matched to a gene: 7. Combining the CDR3 with reference TRBV7-2 and TRBJ2-7 gives the whole variable domain GAGVSQSPSNKVTEKGKDVELRCDPISGHTALYWYRQSLGQGLEFLIYFQGNSAPDKSGLPSDRFSAERTGGSVSTLTIQRTQQEDSAVYLCASSFGLGGDEQYFGPGTRLTVT.

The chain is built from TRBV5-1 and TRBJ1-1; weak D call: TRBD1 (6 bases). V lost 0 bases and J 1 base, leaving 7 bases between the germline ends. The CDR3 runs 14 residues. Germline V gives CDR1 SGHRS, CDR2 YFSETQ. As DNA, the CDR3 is TGCGCCAGCAGCTTGGACAGGGCGAACACTGAAGCTTTCTTT. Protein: CASSLDRANTEAFF.

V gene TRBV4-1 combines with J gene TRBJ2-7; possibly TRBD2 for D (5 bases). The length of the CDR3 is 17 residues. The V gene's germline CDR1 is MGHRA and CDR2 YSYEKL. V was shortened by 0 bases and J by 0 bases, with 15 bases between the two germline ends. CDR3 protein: CASSQESSGSSSYEQYF. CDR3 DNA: TGCGCCAGCAGCCAAGAATCGTCGGGGTCAAGCTCCTACGAGCAGTACTTC.

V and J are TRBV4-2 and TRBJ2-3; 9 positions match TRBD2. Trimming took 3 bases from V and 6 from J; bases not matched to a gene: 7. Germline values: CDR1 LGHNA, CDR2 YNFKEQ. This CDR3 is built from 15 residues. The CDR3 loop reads CASSQMRGGEDTQYF. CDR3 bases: TGTGCCAGCAGCCAGATGCGGGGGGGGGAGGATACGCAGTATTTT.